The subject of this entry is one T cell receptor (beta chain). The sample is drawn from a study of shared clonotypes between healthy human individuals. Libraries were prepared by immunoSEQ multiplex PCR; TCRdb keeps only in-frame clonotypes and omits some of them. The sample lists 900,000 to 1,200,000 clones; 75% to 85% were seen once. The CDR3 consists of 17 residues. Germline V CDR1 and CDR2: LGHNA, YNFKEQ. V gave up 2 bases and J gave up 0 bases, with 16 bases separating them. This receptor was taken from a man between 18 and 35 years old in good health. Some clones in this sample may be carry-over from other donors' samples. Material for sequencing was memory CD4+ T cells from PBMCs. This sample's subset: CD45RA-negative fraction. The chain recombines TRBV4-2 with TRBJ1-1; D is unclear. The CDR3 DNA follows: TGTGCCAGCAGCCAATTCTTCTCCCCAGAGATGAACACTGAAGCTTTCTTT. Translated: CASSQFFSPEMNTEAFF.